This is a list of T cell receptor beta chains from one sample in a study of cytomegalovirus exposure and HLA in healthy donors. Here immunoSEQ multiplex PCR was the method, and the copy in TCRdb shows in-frame clones only, minus some. Altogether some 110,000 clones are present, 70% to 80% being singletons, with the ten largest covering around 15%. Sequenced sample: PBMCs. The receptors stem from a man aged 50-60 years in good health and CMV-seropositive. The CDR3 runs from the conserved cysteine through the conserved F or W. Fields, in order: J gene, V gene, D gene, clone size, CDR3 protein, CDR3 DNA. The D gene is left open where the match is weak. A row's size may be missing; if present it is once, few, many or a size class.

J: TRBJ1-5; V: TRBV9; D: NA; size: NA; CDR3: CASSVPLGEDQPQHF; DNA: TGTGCCAGCAGCGTCCCGCTCGGGGAGGATCAGCCCCAGCATTTT
J: TRBJ2-1; V: TRBV21-1; D: NA; size: few; CDR3: CASSNMTGGEYNEQFF; DNA: TGTGCCAGCAGCAATATGACAGGGGGAGAATACAATGAGCAGTTCTTC
J: TRBJ1-3; V: TRBV6-5; D: NA; size: NA; CDR3: CASSRQVSSGNTIYF; DNA: TGTGCCAGCAGTCGACAGGTTTCCTCTGGAAACACCATATATTTT
J: TRBJ2-1; V: TRBV7-9; D: TRBD2; size: few; CDR3: CASSSGTSGTNEQFF; DNA: TGTGCCAGCAGCTCCGGGACTAGCGGAACCAATGAGCAGTTCTTC
J: TRBJ2-3; V: TRBV15; D: TRBD2; size: NA; CDR3: CATTRPGGPQYF; DNA: TGTGCCACCACCCGGCCGGGGGGACCGCAGTATTTT
J: TRBJ2-7; V: TRBV25-1; D: TRBD1; size: once; CDR3: CASSESRDRGTYEQYF; DNA: TGTGCCAGCAGTGAATCCCGGGACAGGGGGACCTACGAGCAGTACTTC
J: TRBJ2-7; V: TRBV4-3; D: TRBD1; size: NA; CDR3: CASSQARQGTHEQYF; DNA: TGCGCCAGCAGCCAAGCCCGACAGGGGACCCACGAGCAGTACTTC
J: TRBJ1-3; V: TRBV5-1; D: TRBD1; size: NA; CDR3: CASSAQGVESGNTIYF; DNA: TGCGCCAGCAGCGCACAGGGGGTAGAATCTGGAAACACCATATATTTT
J: TRBJ1-5; V: TRBV7-9; D: NA; size: NA; CDR3: CASSRDSNQPQHF; DNA: TGTGCCAGCAGCCGCGATAGCAATCAGCCCCAGCATTTT
J: TRBJ2-6; V: TRBV7-7; D: NA; size: NA; CDR3: CASSPSAGANVLTF; DNA: TGTGCTAGCAGCCCATCAGCTGGGGCCAACGTCCTGACTTTC
J: TRBJ1-5; V: TRBV6-1; D: NA; size: NA; CDR3: CASSEGRENQPQHF; DNA: TGTGCCAGCAGTGAAGGCAGGGAAAATCAGCCCCAGCATTTT
J: TRBJ1-2; V: TRBV27; D: NA; size: few; CDR3: CASSLNTQVGGYTF; DNA: TGTGCCAGCAGTTTAAATACACAGGTGGGAGGCTACACCTTC
J: TRBJ1-3; V: TRBV19; D: TRBD1; size: few; CDR3: CASSTYRDRASGNTIYF; DNA: TGTGCCAGTAGTACCTACCGGGACAGGGCCTCTGGAAACACCATATATTTT
J: TRBJ2-1; V: TRBV2; D: NA; size: NA; CDR3: CASSEGGLLSSYNEQFF; DNA: TGTGCCAGCAGTGAAGGGGGCCTTCTCAGCTCCTACAATGAGCAGTTCTTC
J: TRBJ1-2; V: TRBV12-2; D: NA; size: NA; CDR3: CASVIRENWGTGTAYGYTF; DNA: NA
J: TRBJ1-4; V: TRBV28; D: TRBD1; size: NA; CDR3: CASSPTDRGNEKLFF; DNA: TGTGCCAGCAGCCCAACAGACAGGGGGAATGAAAAACTGTTTTTT
J: TRBJ2-3; V: TRBV18; D: TRBD2; size: NA; CDR3: CASSLGPGREADTQYF; DNA: TGTGCCAGCTCCCTGGGGCCAGGGAGGGAGGCAGATACGCAGTATTTT
J: TRBJ2-3; V: TRBV13; D: TRBD2; size: NA; CDR3: CASSEAGVWTDTQYF; DNA: TGTGCCAGCAGTGAAGCGGGAGTGTGGACAGATACGCAGTATTTT
J: TRBJ2-6; V: TRBV7-6; D: TRBD2; size: NA; CDR3: CASSWGGGRGANVLTF; DNA: TGTGCCAGCAGCTGGGGCGGGGGGCGTGGGGCCAACGTCCTGACTTTC
J: TRBJ2-7; V: TRBV5-4; D: TRBD1; size: NA; CDR3: CASSWDRGGEQYF; DNA: TGTGCCAGCAGCTGGGACAGGGGGGGCGAGCAGTACTTC
J: TRBJ2-7; V: TRBV5-4; D: NA; size: few; CDR3: CASRGDTSSYEQYF; DNA: TGTGCCAGCAGGGGGGACACCAGCTCCTACGAGCAGTACTTC
J: TRBJ2-7; V: TRBV11-2; D: NA; size: NA; CDR3: CASSPPRVDEQYF; DNA: TGTGCCAGCAGCCCACCCAGGGTCGACGAGCAGTACTTC
J: TRBJ2-1; V: TRBV18; D: NA; size: NA; CDR3: CASSPLRGFSYNEQFF; DNA: TGTGCCAGCTCACCTCTCCGGGGTTTCTCCTACAATGAGCAGTTCTTC
J: TRBJ1-1; V: TRBV10-1; D: NA; size: NA; CDR3: CASMGQLNTEAFF; DNA: TGCGCCAGCATGGGGCAGTTGAACACTGAAGCTTTCTTT
J: TRBJ2-5; V: TRBV7-8; D: NA; size: NA; CDR3: CASSLVEIADKETQYF; DNA: TGTGCCAGCAGCTTAGTCGAGATAGCGGATAAAGAGACCCAGTACTTC
J: TRBJ1-5; V: TRBV5-5; D: TRBD1; size: NA; CDR3: CASSPGPDRGTNQPQHF; DNA: TGTGCCAGCAGCCCCGGACCGGACAGGGGGACTAATCAGCCCCAGCATTTT
J: TRBJ1-6; V: TRBV9; D: NA; size: NA; CDR3: CASTRGGLSSYNSPLHF; DNA: TGTGCCAGCACCCGGGGGGGACTAAGCTCCTATAATTCACCCCTCCACTTT
J: TRBJ1-6; V: TRBV5-6; D: NA; size: NA; CDR3: CASSVDGNSPLHF; DNA: TGTGCCAGCAGCGTTGACGGGAATTCACCCCTCCACTTT
J: TRBJ2-7; V: TRBV5-5; D: TRBD2; size: few; CDR3: CASSLSLAVPGEQYF; DNA: TGTGCCAGCAGCTTGAGCCTAGCGGTTCCTGGCGAGCAGTACTTC